This is a list of T cell receptor beta chains from one sample in a study of regulatory T cells in long-lasting Graves disease. TCRdb used MiXCR to reprocess the multiplex PCR reads, holding one entry per CDR3 protein. The sample holds 450,000 to 650,000 distinct CDR3 sequences, roughly 15% seen once. The same sample was also studied in work on T cells in Graves' hyperthyroidism and ophthalmopathy.

The specimen comprised peripheral blood mononuclear cells (PBMCs), sampled at new diagnosis, from a patient treated with antithyroid drugs. These TCRs come from a woman aged 35-60 years with Graves disease. Each CDR3 is given with its conserved first and last residue. The order of the fields is clone size, J gene, D gene, V gene, CDR3 protein, CDR3 DNA. A D gene is named only where the DNA matches it firmly. The listing skips clone size in some rows; elsewhere it reads once, few, many or a size class.

abundance: many
j_gene: TRBJ1-1
d_gene: NA
v_gene: TRBV6-1
CDR3aa: CASSHRLADTEAFF
CDR3nt: TGTGCCAGCAGTCACCGACTCGCCGACACTGAAGCTTTCTTT

abundance: many
j_gene: TRBJ1-6
d_gene: NA
v_gene: TRBV28
CDR3aa: CASSLWGDEDGNKALHF
CDR3nt: TGTGCCAGCAGTTTATGGGGGGACGAGGACGGAAATAAGGCCCTCCACTTT

abundance: many
j_gene: TRBJ1-1
d_gene: NA
v_gene: TRBV27
CDR3aa: CASSSWYSGNTEAFF
CDR3nt: TGTGCCAGCAGTTCCTGGTACAGCGGGAACACTGAAGCTTTCTTT

abundance: NA
j_gene: TRBJ2-7
d_gene: NA
v_gene: TRBV20-1
CDR3aa: CSAIGGFAGVEQYF
CDR3nt: TGCAGTGCTATAGGGGGGTTCGCGGGGGTCGAGCAGTACTTC

abundance: many
j_gene: TRBJ1-5
d_gene: NA
v_gene: TRBV6-1
CDR3aa: CASSEGRTYGNQPQHF
CDR3nt: TGTGCCAGCAGTGAAGGCAGAACCTATGGCAATCAGCCCCAGCATTTT

abundance: NA
j_gene: TRBJ1-1
d_gene: NA
v_gene: TRBV28
CDR3aa: CASSLPGRSTEAFF
CDR3nt: TGTGCCAGCAGTTTACCAGGGAGGAGCACTGAAGCTTTCTTT

abundance: many
j_gene: TRBJ1-6
d_gene: NA
v_gene: TRBV5-1
CDR3aa: CASSFQGSDSNSPLHF
CDR3nt: TGCGCCAGCAGCTTTCAGGGATCTGACAGCAATTCACCCCTCCACTTT

abundance: many
j_gene: TRBJ1-6
d_gene: NA
v_gene: TRBV2
CDR3aa: CASSERDTDNSPLHF
CDR3nt: TGTGCCAGCAGTGAACGGGACACGGATAATTCACCCCTCCACTTT

abundance: many
j_gene: TRBJ1-1
d_gene: NA
v_gene: TRBV6-5
CDR3aa: CASSFSSGIEAFF
CDR3nt: TGTGCCAGCAGTTTTTCTTCCGGGATTGAAGCTTTCTTT

abundance: NA
j_gene: TRBJ1-1
d_gene: NA
v_gene: TRBV19
CDR3aa: CASSIGTATEAFF
CDR3nt: TGTGCCAGTAGTATTGGTACGGCCACTGAAGCTTTCTTT

abundance: few
j_gene: TRBJ1-5
d_gene: NA
v_gene: TRBV19
CDR3aa: CASTIRGGGSNQPQHF
CDR3nt: TGTGCCAGTACCATTAGGGGGGGGGGGTCCAATCAGCCCCAGCATTTT

abundance: many
j_gene: TRBJ2-3
d_gene: NA
v_gene: TRBV7-2
CDR3aa: CASSFRRGGDTQYF
CDR3nt: TGTGCCAGCAGCTTCCGTCGGGGTGGAGATACGCAGTATTTT

abundance: many
j_gene: TRBJ1-1
d_gene: TRBD1
v_gene: TRBV3-1
CDR3aa: CASSPFGQGANTEAFF
CDR3nt: TGTGCCAGCAGCCCATTTGGGCAGGGGGCGAACACTGAAGCTTTCTTT

abundance: many
j_gene: TRBJ2-3
d_gene: NA
v_gene: TRBV2
CDR3aa: CASGNWDTQYF
CDR3nt: TGTGCCAGCGGGAACTGGGATACGCAGTATTTT

abundance: many
j_gene: TRBJ2-3
d_gene: TRBD1
v_gene: TRBV12-3/TRBV12-4
CDR3aa: CASRAGTGYGDTQYF
CDR3nt: TGTGCCAGCAGGGCCGGGACAGGGTACGGAGATACGCAGTATTTT

abundance: many
j_gene: TRBJ1-4
d_gene: NA
v_gene: TRBV29-1
CDR3aa: CSVGGGTEKLFF
CDR3nt: TGCAGCGTTGGTGGGGGGACTGAAAAACTGTTTTTT

abundance: NA
j_gene: TRBJ1-1
d_gene: NA
v_gene: TRBV4-2
CDR3aa: CASSQDRQWRTEAFF
CDR3nt: TGTGCCAGCAGCCAAGATAGACAATGGAGAACTGAAGCTTTCTTT

abundance: NA
j_gene: TRBJ1-6
d_gene: TRBD1
v_gene: TRBV2
CDR3aa: CASKDRANNSPLHF
CDR3nt: TGTGCCAGCAAGGACAGGGCCAATAATTCACCCCTCCACTTT

abundance: many
j_gene: TRBJ2-7
d_gene: NA
v_gene: TRBV6-2/TRBV6-3
CDR3aa: CASSEAGGPGAYEQYF
CDR3nt: TGTGCCAGCAGTGAAGCAGGAGGCCCAGGGGCCTACGAGCAGTACTTC

abundance: many
j_gene: TRBJ1-2
d_gene: TRBD1
v_gene: TRBV27
CDR3aa: CASSLGGQGNYGYTF
CDR3nt: TGTGCCAGCAGTCTGGGGGGACAGGGGAACTATGGCTACACCTTC

abundance: many
j_gene: TRBJ2-1
d_gene: TRBD1
v_gene: TRBV30
CDR3aa: CAWGQDYNEQFF
CDR3nt: TGTGCCTGGGGACAGGACTACAATGAGCAGTTCTTC

abundance: NA
j_gene: TRBJ2-1
d_gene: NA
v_gene: TRBV6-1
CDR3aa: CASSEGDWSSYNEQFF
CDR3nt: TGTGCCAGCAGTGAAGGGGACTGGAGCTCCTACAATGAGCAGTTCTTC

abundance: few
j_gene: TRBJ2-1
d_gene: TRBD2
v_gene: TRBV9
CDR3aa: CASSVSGGAVYEQFF
CDR3nt: TGTGCCAGCAGCGTTAGCGGGGGGGCCGTTTATGAGCAGTTCTTC

abundance: many
j_gene: TRBJ1-5
d_gene: TRBD1
v_gene: TRBV20-1
CDR3aa: CSARRTGQNQPQHF
CDR3nt: TGCAGTGCCAGACGGACAGGACAGAATCAGCCCCAGCATTTT

abundance: NA
j_gene: TRBJ1-2
d_gene: NA
v_gene: TRBV13
CDR3aa: CASSLEGIGGYGYTF
CDR3nt: TGTGCCAGCAGCTTAGAGGGGATTGGGGGCTATGGCTACACCTTC

abundance: NA
j_gene: TRBJ1-2
d_gene: NA
v_gene: TRBV29-1
CDR3aa: CSVEIDFYGYTF
CDR3nt: TGCAGCGTTGAAATTGACTTCTATGGCTACACCTTC

abundance: few
j_gene: TRBJ2-2
d_gene: NA
v_gene: TRBV27
CDR3aa: CASSLVNYDTGELFF
CDR3nt: TGTGCCAGCAGTTTAGTAAACTATGACACCGGGGAGCTGTTTTTT

abundance: many
j_gene: TRBJ2-5
d_gene: NA
v_gene: TRBV12-5
CDR3aa: CASGPRSLGGQETQYF
CDR3nt: TGTGCTAGTGGTCCACGGTCTCTAGGGGGCCAAGAGACCCAGTACTTC

abundance: many
j_gene: TRBJ1-2
d_gene: NA
v_gene: TRBV28
CDR3aa: CASTPGAGDYGYTF
CDR3nt: TGTGCCAGCACACCAGGGGCAGGAGACTATGGCTACACCTTC

abundance: NA
j_gene: TRBJ1-5
d_gene: NA
v_gene: TRBV13
CDR3aa: CASTPRGVNQPQHF
CDR3nt: TGTGCCAGTACCCCCCGGGGGGTCAATCAGCCCCAGCATTTT

abundance: few
j_gene: TRBJ2-1
d_gene: TRBD1
v_gene: TRBV7-3
CDR3aa: CASSLDRENEQFF
CDR3nt: TGTGCCAGCAGCTTAGACAGGGAGAATGAGCAGTTCTTC

abundance: NA
j_gene: TRBJ1-4
d_gene: TRBD1
v_gene: TRBV7-2
CDR3aa: CASSPGTDNEKLFF
CDR3nt: TGTGCCAGCAGCCCTGGGACAGACAATGAAAAACTGTTTTTT

abundance: NA
j_gene: TRBJ2-2
d_gene: TRBD1
v_gene: TRBV6-2/TRBV6-3
CDR3aa: CASSFLPGQGNGELFF
CDR3nt: TGTGCCAGCAGTTTCCTTCCGGGACAGGGAAACGGAGAGCTGTTTTTT

abundance: NA
j_gene: TRBJ1-5
d_gene: NA
v_gene: TRBV6-1
CDR3aa: CASSESGRQGQPQHF
CDR3nt: TGTGCCAGCAGTGAATCGGGACGCCAAGGGCAGCCCCAGCATTTT

abundance: many
j_gene: TRBJ1-1
d_gene: NA
v_gene: TRBV4-1
CDR3aa: CASSHTSTEAFF
CDR3nt: TGCGCCAGCAGCCACACTAGCACTGAAGCTTTCTTT

abundance: few
j_gene: TRBJ1-6
d_gene: NA
v_gene: TRBV27
CDR3aa: CASSPGTRYNSPLHF
CDR3nt: TGTGCCAGCAGTCCCGGGACGCGCTATAATTCACCCCTCCACTTT

abundance: few
j_gene: TRBJ2-5
d_gene: TRBD2
v_gene: TRBV11-2
CDR3aa: CASSSTGTSGGGLVETQYF
CDR3nt: TGTGCCAGCAGCTCTACCGGGACTAGCGGGGGCGGACTCGTCGAGACCCAGTACTTC

abundance: many
j_gene: TRBJ1-4
d_gene: TRBD1
v_gene: TRBV5-5
CDR3aa: CASSLSLRGTGRYNEKLFF
CDR3nt: TGTGCCAGCAGCTTGTCCCTCAGGGGGACAGGTAGATACAATGAAAAACTGTTTTTT

abundance: once
j_gene: TRBJ1-4
d_gene: NA
v_gene: TRBV18
CDR3aa: CASSPNDPGGEKLFF
CDR3nt: TGTGCCAGCTCACCTAACGACCCAGGTGGGGAAAAACTGTTTTTT

abundance: few
j_gene: TRBJ2-1
d_gene: TRBD1
v_gene: TRBV9
CDR3aa: CASSPKAPGQGEDEQFF
CDR3nt: TGTGCCAGCAGCCCGAAAGCCCCGGGACAGGGGGAGGATGAGCAGTTCTTC

abundance: many
j_gene: TRBJ2-1
d_gene: NA
v_gene: TRBV20-1
CDR3aa: CSAFEGGSQQFF
CDR3nt: TGCAGTGCTTTCGAGGGAGGTTCACAGCAGTTCTTC

abundance: many
j_gene: TRBJ1-5
d_gene: NA
v_gene: TRBV6-6
CDR3aa: CASSYSPDQPQHF
CDR3nt: TGTGCCAGCAGTTACTCGCCGGATCAGCCCCAGCATTTT